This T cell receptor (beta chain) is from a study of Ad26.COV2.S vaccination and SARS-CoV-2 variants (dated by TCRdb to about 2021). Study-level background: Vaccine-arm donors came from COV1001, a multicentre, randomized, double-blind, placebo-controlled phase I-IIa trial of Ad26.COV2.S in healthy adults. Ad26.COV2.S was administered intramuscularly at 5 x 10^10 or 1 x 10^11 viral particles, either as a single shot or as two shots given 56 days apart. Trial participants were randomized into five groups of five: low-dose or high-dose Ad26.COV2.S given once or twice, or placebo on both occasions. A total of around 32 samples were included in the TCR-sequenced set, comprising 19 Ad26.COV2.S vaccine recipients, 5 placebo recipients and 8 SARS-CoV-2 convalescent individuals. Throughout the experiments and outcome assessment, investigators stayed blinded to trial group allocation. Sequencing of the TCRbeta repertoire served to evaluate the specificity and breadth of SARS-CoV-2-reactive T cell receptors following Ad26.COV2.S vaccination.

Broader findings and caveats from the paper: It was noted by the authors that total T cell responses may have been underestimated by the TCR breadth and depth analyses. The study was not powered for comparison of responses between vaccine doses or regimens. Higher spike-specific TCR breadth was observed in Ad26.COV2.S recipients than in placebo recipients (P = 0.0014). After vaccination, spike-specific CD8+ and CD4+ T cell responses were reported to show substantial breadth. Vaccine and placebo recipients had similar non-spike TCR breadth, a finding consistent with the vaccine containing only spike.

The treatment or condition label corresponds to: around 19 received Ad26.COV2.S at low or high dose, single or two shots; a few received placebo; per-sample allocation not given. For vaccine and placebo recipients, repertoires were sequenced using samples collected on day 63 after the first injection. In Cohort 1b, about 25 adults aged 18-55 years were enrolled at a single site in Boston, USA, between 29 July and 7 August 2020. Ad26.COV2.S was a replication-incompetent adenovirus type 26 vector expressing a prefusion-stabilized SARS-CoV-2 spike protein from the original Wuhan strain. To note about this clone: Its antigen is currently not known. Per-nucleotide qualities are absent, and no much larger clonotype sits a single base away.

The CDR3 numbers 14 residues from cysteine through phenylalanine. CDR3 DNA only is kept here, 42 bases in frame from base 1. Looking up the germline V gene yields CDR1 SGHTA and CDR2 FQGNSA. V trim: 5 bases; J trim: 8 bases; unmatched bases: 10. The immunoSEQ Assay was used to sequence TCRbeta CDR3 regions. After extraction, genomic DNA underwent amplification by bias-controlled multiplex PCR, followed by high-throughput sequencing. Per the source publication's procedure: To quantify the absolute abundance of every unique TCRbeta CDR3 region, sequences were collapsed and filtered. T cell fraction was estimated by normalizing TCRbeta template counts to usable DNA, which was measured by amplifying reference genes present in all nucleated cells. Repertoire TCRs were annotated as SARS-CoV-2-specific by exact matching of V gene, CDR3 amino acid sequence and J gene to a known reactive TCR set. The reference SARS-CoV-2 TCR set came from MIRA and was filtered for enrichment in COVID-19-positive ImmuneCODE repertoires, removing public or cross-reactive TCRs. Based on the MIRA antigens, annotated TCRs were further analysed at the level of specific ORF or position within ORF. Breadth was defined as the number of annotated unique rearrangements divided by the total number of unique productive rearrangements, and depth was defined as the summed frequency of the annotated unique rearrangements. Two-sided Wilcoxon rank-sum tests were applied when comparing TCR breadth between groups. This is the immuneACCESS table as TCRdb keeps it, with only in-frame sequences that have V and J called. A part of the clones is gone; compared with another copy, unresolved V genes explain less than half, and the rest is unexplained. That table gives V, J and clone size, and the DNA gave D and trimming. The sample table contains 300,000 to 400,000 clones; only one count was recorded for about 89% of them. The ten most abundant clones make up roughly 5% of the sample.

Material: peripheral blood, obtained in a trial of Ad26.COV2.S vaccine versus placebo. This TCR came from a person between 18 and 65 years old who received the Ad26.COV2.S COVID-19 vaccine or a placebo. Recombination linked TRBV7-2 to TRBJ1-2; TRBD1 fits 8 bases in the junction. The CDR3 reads CASSGRTGRGGYTF. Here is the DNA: TGTGCCAGCAGCGGGCGGACAGGGCGAGGCGGCTACACCTTC. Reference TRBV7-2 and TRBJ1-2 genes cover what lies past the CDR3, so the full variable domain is GAGVSQSPSNKVTEKGKDVELRCDPISGHTALYWYRQSLGQGLEFLIYFQGNSAPDKSGLPSDRFSAERTGGSVSTLTIQRTQQEDSAVYLCASSGRTGRGGYTFGSGTRLTVV.